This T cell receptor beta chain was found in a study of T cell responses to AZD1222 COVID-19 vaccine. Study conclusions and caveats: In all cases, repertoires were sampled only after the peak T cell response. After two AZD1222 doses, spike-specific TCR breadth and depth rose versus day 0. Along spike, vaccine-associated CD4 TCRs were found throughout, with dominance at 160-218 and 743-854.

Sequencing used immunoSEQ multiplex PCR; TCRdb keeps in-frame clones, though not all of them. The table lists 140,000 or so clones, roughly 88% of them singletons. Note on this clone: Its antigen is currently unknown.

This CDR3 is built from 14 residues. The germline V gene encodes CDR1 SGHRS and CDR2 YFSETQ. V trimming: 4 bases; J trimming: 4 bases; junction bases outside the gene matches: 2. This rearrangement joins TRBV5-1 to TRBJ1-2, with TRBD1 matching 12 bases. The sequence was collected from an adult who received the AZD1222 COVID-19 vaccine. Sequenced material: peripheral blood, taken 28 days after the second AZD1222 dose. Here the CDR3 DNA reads TGCGCCAGCAGCGTGGGACAGGGGGCCTATGGCTACACCTTC. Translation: CASSVGQGAYGYTF. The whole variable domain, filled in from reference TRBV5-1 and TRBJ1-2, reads KAGVTQTPRYLIKTRGQQVTLSCSPISGHRSVSWYQQTPGQGLQFLFEYFSETQRNKGNFPGRFSGRQFSNSRSEMNVSTLELGDSALYLCASSVGQGAYGYTFGSGTRLTVV.